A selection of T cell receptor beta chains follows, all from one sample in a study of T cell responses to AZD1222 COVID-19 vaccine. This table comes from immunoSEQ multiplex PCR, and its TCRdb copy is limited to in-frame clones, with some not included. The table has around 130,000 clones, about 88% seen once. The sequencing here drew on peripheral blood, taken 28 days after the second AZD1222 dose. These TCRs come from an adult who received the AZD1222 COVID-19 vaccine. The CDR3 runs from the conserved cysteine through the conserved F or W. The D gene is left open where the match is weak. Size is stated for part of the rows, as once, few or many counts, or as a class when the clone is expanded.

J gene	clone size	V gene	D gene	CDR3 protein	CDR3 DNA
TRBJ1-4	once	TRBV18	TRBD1	CASSVLTGETTNEKLFF	TGTGCCAGCTCAGTATTAACAGGGGAAACAACTAATGAAAAACTGTTTTTT
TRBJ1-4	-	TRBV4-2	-	CASSPLQGVATNEKLFF	TGTGCCAGCAGCCCCCTTCAGGGCGTAGCGACTAATGAAAAACTGTTTTTT
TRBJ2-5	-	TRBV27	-	CASSLSRFRETQYF	TGTGCCAGCAGTTTATCACGGTTTCGGGAGACCCAGTACTTC
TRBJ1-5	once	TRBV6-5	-	CASSSYGSNQPQHF	TGTGCCAGCAGTTCTTACGGAAGCAATCAGCCCCAGCATTTT
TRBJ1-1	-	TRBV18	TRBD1	CASSPRTGQGLTEAFF	TGTGCCAGCTCACCACGAACGGGACAGGGCCTTACTGAAGCTTTCTTT
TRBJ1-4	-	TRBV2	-	CASTVRGPSTNEKLFF	TGTGCCAGCACCGTACGGGGGCCATCGACTAATGAAAAACTGTTTTTT
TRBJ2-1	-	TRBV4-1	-	CASSQDPGADEQFF	TGCGCCAGCAGCCAAGATCCAGGGGCGGATGAGCAGTTCTTC
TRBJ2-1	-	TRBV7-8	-	CASSPQRRGLSYNEQFF	TGTGCCAGCAGCCCCCAACGCCGGGGCCTTTCCTACAATGAGCAGTTCTTC
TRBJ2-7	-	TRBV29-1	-	CSVWLPSSYEQYF	TGCAGCGTTTGGCTTCCTAGCTCCTACGAGCAGTACTTC
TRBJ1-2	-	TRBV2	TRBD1	CASFGGDRVTQNYGYTF	TGTGCCAGCTTCGGTGGGGACAGGGTCACGCAGAACTATGGCTACACCTTC
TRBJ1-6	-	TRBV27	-	CASSLLQSSYNSPLHF	TGTGCCAGCAGTTTATTGCAGAGCTCCTATAATTCACCCCTCCACTTT